There are many counts of the clone carrying this T cell receptor beta chain. The study built unsorted libraries from 2 million PBMCs kept at -80 C. The data derive from a study of neurological immune-mediated disorders. This CDR3 is 14 amino acids long. The V and J ends lost 4 bases and 6 bases, in that order; junction bases with no gene match: 7. Germline loops: CDR1 SGHRS, CDR2 YFSETQ. TCRdb used MiXCR to reprocess the 5' RACE reads, holding one entry per CDR3 protein. The table records 45,000 to 70,000 distinct CDR3 sequences, about 4% of them present only once. Material: PBMCs. This TCR came from a man in his fifties with multiple sclerosis. The chain combines TRBV5-1 with TRBJ2-3, with TRBD1 matching over 8 bases. The CDR3 reads CASSPGQGGDTQYF. Written as DNA, the CDR3 is TGCGCCAGCAGCCCCGGACAGGGTGGCGATACGCAGTATTTT. The complete variable domain, with remaining parts taken from reference TRBV5-1 and TRBJ2-3, reads KAGVTQTPRYLIKTRGQQVTLSCSPISGHRSVSWYQQTPGQGLQFLFEYFSETQRNKGNFPGRFSGRQFSNSRSEMNVSTLELGDSALYLCASSPGQGGDTQYFGPGTRLTVL.